This is a list of T cell receptor beta chains from one sample in a study of T cell repertoires and HLA-DP antigens. Generated by immunoSEQ multiplex PCR, the TCRdb table keeps only in-frame clones and is missing some. The table lists over 100,000 clones, roughly 92% of them singletons. The antigens for these receptors are not known. What was sequenced was CD4+ T cells from PBMCs. The receptor set was obtained from a woman aged 18-35 years in good health and CMV-seronegative. Both conserved end residues are part of each CDR3. A D gene is named only where the DNA matches it firmly.

J | V | D | CDR3 | DNA
TRBJ2-3 | TRBV5-4 | NA | CASSFISTDTQYF | TGTGCCAGCAGCTTCATCAGCACAGATACGCAGTATTTT
TRBJ2-7 | TRBV11-2 | TRBD1 | CASSNGQGGSYEQYF | TGTGCCAGCAGCAATGGACAGGGGGGCTCCTACGAGCAGTACTTC
TRBJ1-6 | TRBV7-3 | NA | CASSLGPGAPLHF | TGTGCCAGCAGCTTAGGTCCTGGCGCACCCCTCCACTTT
TRBJ2-1 | TRBV29-1 | NA | CSVEANEQFF | TGCAGCGTTGAAGCCAATGAGCAGTTCTTC
TRBJ1-4 | TRBV4-1 | NA | CASSRTLLRATNEKLFF | TGCGCCAGCAGCCGAACACTTTTGAGAGCAACTAATGAAAAACTGTTTTTT
TRBJ2-5 | TRBV29-1 | TRBD2 | CSVRLAPQETQYF | TGCAGCGTTCGACTAGCGCCTCAAGAGACCCAGTACTTC
TRBJ1-6 | TRBV19 | NA | CASSIVGQQNSPLHF | TGTGCCAGTAGTATTGTCGGACAGCAGAATTCACCCCTCCACTTT
TRBJ2-7 | TRBV5-1 | TRBD1 | CASSLPGTAYEQYF | TGCGCCAGCAGCTTACCCGGGACAGCCTACGAGCAGTACTTC
TRBJ2-2 | TRBV10-3 | NA | CAIRYSLGRELFF | TGTGCCATCAGGTACAGCCTGGGCAGGGAGCTGTTTTTT
TRBJ2-3 | TRBV6-5 | NA | CASSYPNKGTDTQYF | TGTGCCAGCAGTTACCCAAACAAAGGCACAGATACGCAGTATTTT
TRBJ2-5 | TRBV18 | TRBD1 | CASSPGTEETQYF | TGTGCCAGCTCACCGGGGACAGAAGAGACCCAGTACTTC
TRBJ2-1 | TRBV18 | TRBD2 | CASSPSGLAGVGNEQFF | TGTGCCAGCTCACCAAGTGGTTTAGCGGGAGTCGGCAATGAGCAGTTCTTC
TRBJ2-5 | TRBV18 | NA | CASSRWTGRESETQYF | TGTGCCAGCTCACGCTGGACGGGAAGGGAATCGGAGACCCAGTACTTC
TRBJ1-6 | TRBV25-1 | NA | CASSESGAGPYNSPLHF | TGTGCCAGCAGTGAATCCGGCGCGGGACCCTATAATTCACCCCTCCACTTT
TRBJ1-1 | TRBV7-9 | NA | CASSLGHRNTEAFF | TGTGCCAGCAGCCTGGGACACCGGAACACTGAAGCTTTCTTT
TRBJ1-1 | TRBV10-3 | NA | CAISDRRAGPEAFF | TGTGCCATCAGTGACCGTCGGGCTGGCCCTGAAGCTTTCTTT
TRBJ2-1 | TRBV10-2 | NA | CASSSARDSYNEQFF | TGCGCCAGCAGCTCGGCCAGGGACTCCTACAATGAGCAGTTCTTC
TRBJ2-1 | TRBV5-4 | TRBD2 | CASSLSLAGRIISYNEQFF | TGTGCCAGCAGCTTGTCCCTAGCGGGAAGAATTATCTCCTACAATGAGCAGTTCTTC
TRBJ2-2 | TRBV5-8 | NA | CASSRRGAGSVTGELFF | TGTGCCAGCAGCCGCCGAGGGGCGGGGAGTGTCACCGGGGAGCTGTTTTTT
TRBJ2-3 | TRBV6-5 | NA | CASQAGRTDTQYF | TGTGCCAGCCAGGCAGGGCGCACAGATACGCAGTATTTT